This TCR beta chain appears in the sequencing data of a study of blood T cell repertoires in COVID-19. Study overall: Samples came from the United States, Italy and Spain, spanning acute and convalescent COVID-19.

V was shortened by 7 bases and J by 1 base, with 18 bases between the two germline ends. CDR1 LNHDA and CDR2 SQIVND come from the germline V gene (reference sequence). The CDR3 loop spans 16 amino acids. TCRdb's copy holds only in-frame clones and misses some; the assay was immunoSEQ multiplex PCR. The repertoire has some 380,000 clones, approximately 86% of them found once; the top ten carry more than 2%. Donors were grouped by their self-reported clinical history. The chain links TRBV19 to TRBJ2-3; TRBD2 is a possible D gene (7 bases). The sequencing input was PBMCs or T cells enriched from blood (not recorded which). This clonotype was sampled from a woman between 40 and 50 years old with acute COVID-19. CDR3 nucleotide sequence: TGTGCCAGTACCCGAGGGAGGGGGGCTGGCACAGATACGCAGTATTTT. Its translation is CASTRGRGAGTDTQYF. The full variable domain, completed using reference TRBV19 and TRBJ2-3, is DGGITQSPKYLFRKEGQNVTLSCEQNLNHDAMYWYRQDPGQGLRLIYYSQIVNDFQKGDIAEGYSVSREKKESFPLTVTSAQKNPTAFYLCASTRGRGAGTDTQYFGPGTRLTVL.